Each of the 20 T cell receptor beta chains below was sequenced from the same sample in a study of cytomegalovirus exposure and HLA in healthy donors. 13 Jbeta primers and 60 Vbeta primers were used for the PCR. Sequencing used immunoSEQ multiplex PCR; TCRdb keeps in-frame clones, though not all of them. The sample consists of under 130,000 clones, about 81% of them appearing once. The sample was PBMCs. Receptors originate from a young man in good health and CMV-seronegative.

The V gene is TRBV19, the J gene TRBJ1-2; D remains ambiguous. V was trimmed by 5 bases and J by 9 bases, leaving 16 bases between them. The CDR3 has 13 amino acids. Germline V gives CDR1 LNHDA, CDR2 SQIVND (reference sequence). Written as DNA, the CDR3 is TGTGCCAGTAGTCCGACCTCAGGAAGACGCTACACCTTC. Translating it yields CASSPTSGRRYTF.

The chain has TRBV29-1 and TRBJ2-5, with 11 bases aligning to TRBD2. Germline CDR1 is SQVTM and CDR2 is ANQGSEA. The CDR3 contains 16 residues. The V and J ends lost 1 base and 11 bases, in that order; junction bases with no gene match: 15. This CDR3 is CSVEAGTSGARGEQYF. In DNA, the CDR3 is TGCAGCGTTGAAGCCGGGACTAGCGGAGCCCGGGGAGAGCAGTACTTC.

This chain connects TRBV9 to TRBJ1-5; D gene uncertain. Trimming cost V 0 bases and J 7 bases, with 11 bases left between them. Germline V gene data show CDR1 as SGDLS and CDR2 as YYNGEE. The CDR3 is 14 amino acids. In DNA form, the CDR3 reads TGTGCCAGCAGCGTAGAGGCAGGTTCCCAGCCCCAGCATTTT. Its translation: CASSVEAGSQPQHF.

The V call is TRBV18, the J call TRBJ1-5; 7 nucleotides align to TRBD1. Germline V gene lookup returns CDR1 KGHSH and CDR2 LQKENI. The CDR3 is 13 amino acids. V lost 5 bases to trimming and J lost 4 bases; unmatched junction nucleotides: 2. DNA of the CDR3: TGTGCCAGCTCATCGGACAGGAATCAGCCCCAGCATTTT. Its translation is CASSSDRNQPQHF.

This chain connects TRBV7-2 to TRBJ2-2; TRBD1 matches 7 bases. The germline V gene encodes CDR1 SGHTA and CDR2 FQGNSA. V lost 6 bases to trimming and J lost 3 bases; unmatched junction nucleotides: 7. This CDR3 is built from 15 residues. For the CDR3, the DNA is TGTGCCAGCAGAAGATCCGGGACAGACACCGGGGAGCTGTTTTTT. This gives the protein CASRRSGTDTGELFF.

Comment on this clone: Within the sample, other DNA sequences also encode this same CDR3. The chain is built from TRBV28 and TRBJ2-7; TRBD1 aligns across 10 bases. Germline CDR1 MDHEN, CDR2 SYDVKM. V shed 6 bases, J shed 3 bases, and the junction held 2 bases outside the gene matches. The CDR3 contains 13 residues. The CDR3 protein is CASSRTGGYEQYF. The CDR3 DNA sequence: TGTGCCAGCAGCAGGACAGGGGGCTACGAGCAGTACTTC.

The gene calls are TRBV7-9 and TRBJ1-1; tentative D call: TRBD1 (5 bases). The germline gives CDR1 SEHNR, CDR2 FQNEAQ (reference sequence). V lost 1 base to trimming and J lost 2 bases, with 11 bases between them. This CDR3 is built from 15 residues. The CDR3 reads CASSLVQGGNTEAFF. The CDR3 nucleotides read TGTGCCAGCAGCTTAGTTCAGGGTGGAAACACTGAAGCTTTCTTT.

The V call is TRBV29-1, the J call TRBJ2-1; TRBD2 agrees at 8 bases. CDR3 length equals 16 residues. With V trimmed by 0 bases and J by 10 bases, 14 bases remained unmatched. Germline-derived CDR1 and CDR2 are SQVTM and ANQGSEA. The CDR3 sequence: CSVEDGSGGSVLEQFF. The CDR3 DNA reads TGCAGCGTTGAAGATGGCAGCGGGGGATCCGTACTGGAGCAGTTCTTC.

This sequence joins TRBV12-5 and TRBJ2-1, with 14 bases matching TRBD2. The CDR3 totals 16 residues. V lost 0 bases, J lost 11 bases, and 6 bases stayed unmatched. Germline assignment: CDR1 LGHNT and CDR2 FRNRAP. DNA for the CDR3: TGTGCTAGTGGTTTGGTACGCGGGACTAGCGGGAGTCAGCAGTTCTTC. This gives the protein CASGLVRGTSGSQQFF.

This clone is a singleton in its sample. The CDR3 nucleotides are TGTGCCAGCTCACCCGACAGAAACTCCTACGAGCAGTACTTC. Protein product: CASSPDRNSYEQYF. The V gene is TRBV18, the J gene TRBJ2-7; possible D gene TRBD1, 5 bases. With 3 bases removed from V and 0 bases from J, the gap between germline ends came to 9 bases. The CDR3 is 14 amino acids. Germline CDR1 KGHSH, CDR2 LQKENI. Combining the CDR3 with reference TRBV18 and TRBJ2-7 gives the whole variable domain NAGVMQNPRHLVRRRGQEARLRCSPMKGHSHVYWYRQLPEEGLKFMVYLQKENIIDESGMPKERFSAEFPKEGPSILRIQQVVRGDSAAYFCASSPDRNSYEQYFGPGTRLTVT.

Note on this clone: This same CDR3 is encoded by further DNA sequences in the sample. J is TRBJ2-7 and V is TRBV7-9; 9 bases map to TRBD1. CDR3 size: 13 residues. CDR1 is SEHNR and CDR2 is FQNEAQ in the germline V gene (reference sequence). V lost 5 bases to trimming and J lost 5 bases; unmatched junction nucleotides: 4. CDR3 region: CASSPRDRDEQYF. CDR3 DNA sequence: TGTGCCAGCAGCCCACGGGACAGGGACGAGCAGTACTTC. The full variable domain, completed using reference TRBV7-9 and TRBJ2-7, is DTGVSQNPRHKITKRGQNVTFRCDPISEHNRLYWYRQTLGQGPEFLTYFQNEAQLEKSRLLSDRFSAERPKGSFSTLEIQRTEQGDSAMYLCASSPRDRDEQYFGPGTRLTVT.

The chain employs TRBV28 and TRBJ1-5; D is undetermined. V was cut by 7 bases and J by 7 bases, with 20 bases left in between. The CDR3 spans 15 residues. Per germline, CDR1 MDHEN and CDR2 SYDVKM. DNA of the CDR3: TGTGCCAGCAATAAGGCTTTGCCCCCGGGGCAGCCCCAGCATTTT. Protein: CASNKALPPGQPQHF.

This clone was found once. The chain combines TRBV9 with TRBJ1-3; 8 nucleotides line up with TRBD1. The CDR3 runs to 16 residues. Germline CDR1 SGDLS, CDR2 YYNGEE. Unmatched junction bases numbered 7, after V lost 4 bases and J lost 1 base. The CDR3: CASSKGQDISGNTIYF. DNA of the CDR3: TGTGCCAGCAGCAAGGGACAGGACATTTCTGGAAACACCATATATTTT.

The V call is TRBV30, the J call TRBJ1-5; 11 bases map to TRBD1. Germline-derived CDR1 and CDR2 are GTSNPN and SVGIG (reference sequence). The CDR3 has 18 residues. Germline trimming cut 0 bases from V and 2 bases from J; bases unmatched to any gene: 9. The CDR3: CAWSVRGTGGFGNQPQHF. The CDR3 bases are TGTGCCTGGAGTGTACGGGGGACAGGGGGTTTTGGCAATCAGCCCCAGCATTTT.

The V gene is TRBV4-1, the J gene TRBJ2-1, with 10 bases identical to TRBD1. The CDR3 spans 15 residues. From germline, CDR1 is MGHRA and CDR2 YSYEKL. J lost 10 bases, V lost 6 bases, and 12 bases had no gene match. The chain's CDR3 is CASRVRQGAVSEQFF. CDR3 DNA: TGCGCCAGCAGGGTGAGACAGGGGGCAGTATCCGAGCAGTTCTTC.

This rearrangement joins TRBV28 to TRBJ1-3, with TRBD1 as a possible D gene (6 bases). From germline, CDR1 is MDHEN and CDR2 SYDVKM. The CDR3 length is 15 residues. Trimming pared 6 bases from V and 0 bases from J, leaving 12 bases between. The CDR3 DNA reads TGTGCCAGCAGACCCGGGACAAACTCTGGAAACACCATATATTTT. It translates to CASRPGTNSGNTIYF. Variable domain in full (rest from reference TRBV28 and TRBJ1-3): DVKVTQSSRYLVKRTGEKVFLECVQDMDHENMFWYRQDPGLGLRLIYFSYDVKMKEKGDIPEGYSVSREKKERFSLILESASTNQTSMYLCASRPGTNSGNTIYFGEGSWLTVV.

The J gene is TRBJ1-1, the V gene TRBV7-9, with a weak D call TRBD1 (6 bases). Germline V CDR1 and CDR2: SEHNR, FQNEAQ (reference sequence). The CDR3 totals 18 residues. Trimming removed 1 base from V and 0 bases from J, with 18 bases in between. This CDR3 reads CASSLGLVGGAMNTEAFF. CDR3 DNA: TGTGCCAGCAGCTTAGGGCTCGTCGGGGGGGCCATGAACACTGAAGCTTTCTTT.

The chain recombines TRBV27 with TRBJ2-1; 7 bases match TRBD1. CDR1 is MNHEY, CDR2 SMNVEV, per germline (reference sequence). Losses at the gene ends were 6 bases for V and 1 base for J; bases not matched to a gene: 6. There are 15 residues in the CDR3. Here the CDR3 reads CASRGDSRSYNEQFF. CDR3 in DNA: TGTGCCAGCAGGGGGGACAGTCGGTCCTACAATGAGCAGTTCTTC.

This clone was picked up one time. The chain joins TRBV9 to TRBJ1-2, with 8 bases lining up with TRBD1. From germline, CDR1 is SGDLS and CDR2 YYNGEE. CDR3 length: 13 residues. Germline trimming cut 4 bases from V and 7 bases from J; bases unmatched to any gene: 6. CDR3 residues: CASSTGQGFGYTF. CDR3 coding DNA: TGTGCCAGCAGCACTGGACAGGGCTTTGGCTACACCTTC.

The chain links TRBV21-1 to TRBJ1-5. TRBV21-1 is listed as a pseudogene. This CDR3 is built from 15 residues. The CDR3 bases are TGTGCCAGCAGCAAAGTAGCTACAAAAAGGCAGCCCCAGCATTTT. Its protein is CASSKVATKRQPQHF.